Given below is one T cell receptor beta chain in context. The antigen is unknown. CDR3 size: 13 residues. V was clipped by 6 bases and J by 6 bases; unmatched bases: 1. Germline CDR1 WSHSY, CDR2 SAAADI. The assay was immunoSEQ multiplex PCR, and TCRdb's table has in-frame clones only and misses some. This table holds about 14,000 clones, about nine tenths found once. This sample is drawn from a study of chemoradiotherapy in HPV16-positive cancers. Study observations and caveats: In HPV16-positive patients, HPV-responsive T-cell expansion tracked better recurrence-free survival. The functional HPV-specific definition rests on just two HPV16-positive patients. Candidate HPV-specific clones and E7-related TCR motifs grew in tumor during treatment.

Repeated repertoire sampling spanned the course of chemoradiotherapy. This TCR was sampled from a human donor with HPV-associated anogenital cancer. The sequencing here drew on blood, taken from a patient who underwent chemoradiotherapy. The chain joins TRBV10-2 to TRBJ2-2; 10 nucleotides agree with TRBD1. CDR3 sequence: CASRDRGSGELFF. In DNA form, the CDR3 reads TGCGCCAGCAGGGACAGGGGGTCCGGGGAGCTGTTTTTT.